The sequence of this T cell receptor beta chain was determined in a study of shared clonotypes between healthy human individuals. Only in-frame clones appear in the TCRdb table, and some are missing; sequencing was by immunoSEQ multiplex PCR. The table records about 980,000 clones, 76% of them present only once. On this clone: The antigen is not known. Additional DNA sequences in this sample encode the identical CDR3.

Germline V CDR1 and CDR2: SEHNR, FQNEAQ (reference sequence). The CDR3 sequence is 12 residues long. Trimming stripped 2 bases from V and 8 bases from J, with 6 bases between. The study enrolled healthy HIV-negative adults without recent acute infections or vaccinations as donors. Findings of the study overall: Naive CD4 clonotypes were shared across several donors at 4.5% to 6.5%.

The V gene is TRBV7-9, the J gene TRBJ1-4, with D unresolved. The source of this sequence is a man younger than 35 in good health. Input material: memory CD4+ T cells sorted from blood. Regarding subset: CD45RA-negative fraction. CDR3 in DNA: TGTGCCAGCAGCTTAAATCAGGAAAAACTGTTTTTT. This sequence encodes CASSLNQEKLFF.